These T cell receptor beta chains were read from a single sample in a study of CD8+CD57+ T cells in acquired aplastic anemia. TCRdb called the reads again in MiXCR, with one record for every CDR3 protein. The sample consists of about 470,000 distinct CDR3 sequences, over 25% of them appearing once. Sequencing used sorted CD4+, CD8+, or CD8+CD57+ T cells (not recorded which) from PBMCs. The source of these receptors is a human donor with aplastic anemia. Both conserved end residues are part of each CDR3. Fields, in order: J gene, V gene, clone size, D gene, CDR3 DNA, CDR3 protein. The D gene is left open where the match is weak. Size is stated for part of the rows, as once, few or many counts, or as a class when the clone is expanded.

J: TRBJ1-1; V: TRBV12-3/TRBV12-4; size: NA; D: NA; DNA: TGTGCCAGCACCTCCGGGGGGAGTGAAGCTTTCTTT; CDR3: CASTSGGSEAFF
J: TRBJ1-1; V: TRBV12-5; size: NA; D: TRBD1; DNA: TGTGCTAGTGGCCTGACAGGGGGGACTGAAGCTTTCTTT; CDR3: CASGLTGGTEAFF
J: TRBJ1-1; V: TRBV20-1; size: NA; D: NA; DNA: TGCAGTGCTAGAGTCCCGGCAGGGTGGGCTTTCTTT; CDR3: CSARVPAGWAFF
J: TRBJ1-1; V: TRBV6-5; size: NA; D: NA; DNA: TGTGCCAGCAGTTACGACAGAATGAACACTGAAGCTTTCTTT; CDR3: CASSYDRMNTEAFF
J: TRBJ2-5; V: TRBV2; size: many; D: NA; DNA: TGTGCCAGCAGTAGGCCGGCGTGGGCCCAAGAGACCCAGTACTTC; CDR3: CASSRPAWAQETQYF
J: TRBJ1-1; V: TRBV24-1; size: NA; D: NA; DNA: TGTGCCACCAGTGGCCCGGACAGTGAAGCTTTCTTT; CDR3: CATSGPDSEAFF
J: TRBJ2-7; V: TRBV4-1; size: NA; D: NA; DNA: TGCGCCAGCAGCCAAGAGGGGGGGCGGACCTTTTACGAGCAGTACTTC; CDR3: CASSQEGGRTFYEQYF
J: TRBJ1-1; V: TRBV7-3; size: NA; D: NA; DNA: TGTGCCAGCAGCCGAGACGCACTCGCCCCTGAAGCTTTCTTT; CDR3: CASSRDALAPEAFF
J: TRBJ1-3; V: TRBV25-1; size: NA; D: NA; DNA: TGTGCCAGCAGTGGGGAGGGACGCCCGAGCGGCTCTGGAAACACCATATATTTT; CDR3: CASSGEGRPSGSGNTIYF
J: TRBJ1-1; V: TRBV7-9; size: NA; D: NA; DNA: TGTGCCAGCAGCTTAATAATGGGCGAGAACACTGAAGCTTTCTTT; CDR3: CASSLIMGENTEAFF
J: TRBJ1-1; V: TRBV5-1; size: NA; D: NA; DNA: TGCGCCAGCAGCTTGGATCGGGTGACAACTGAAGCTTTCTTT; CDR3: CASSLDRVTTEAFF
J: TRBJ2-1; V: TRBV10-3; size: few; D: NA; DNA: TGTGCCATCAGTGACCCACGTTTTGAGCAGTTCTTC; CDR3: CAISDPRFEQFF
J: TRBJ2-7; V: TRBV9; size: many; D: TRBD1; DNA: TGTGCCAGTAGTGTAGGACAGGGACCCTACGAGCAGTACTTC; CDR3: CASSVGQGPYEQYF
J: TRBJ2-7; V: TRBV5-4; size: NA; D: NA; DNA: TGTGCCAGCAGCTTGTCGCCTCGGCCAGGTTTCTCCTACGAGCAGTACTTC; CDR3: CASSLSPRPGFSYEQYF
J: TRBJ1-5; V: TRBV7-9; size: few; D: NA; DNA: TGTGCCAGCAGCTTAGACATAGATCAGCCCCAGCATTTT; CDR3: CASSLDIDQPQHF
J: TRBJ2-7; V: TRBV20-1; size: many; D: TRBD1; DNA: TGCAGTGCTACTCAGACAGGGTACTCCTACGAGCAGTACTTC; CDR3: CSATQTGYSYEQYF
J: TRBJ2-3; V: TRBV30; size: NA; D: NA; DNA: TGTGCCTGGAGCCGGGACACCACGCAGTATTTT; CDR3: CAWSRDTTQYF
J: TRBJ1-6; V: TRBV14; size: many; D: NA; DNA: TGTGCCAGCAGCCAAGAGGGGCAGAAGAATTCACCCCTCCACTTT; CDR3: CASSQEGQKNSPLHF
J: TRBJ2-5; V: TRBV7-2; size: many; D: NA; DNA: TGTGCCAGCATCCGATCTAGGCAAGAGACCCAGTACTTC; CDR3: CASIRSRQETQYF
J: TRBJ2-7; V: TRBV7-2; size: NA; D: NA; DNA: TGTGCCAGCACCCCCCATGTCGGGACCTACGAGCAGTACTTC; CDR3: CASTPHVGTYEQYF
J: TRBJ2-7; V: TRBV2; size: many; D: NA; DNA: TGTGCCTATTCCGTCCGGGCAGTAGGCTACGAGCAGTACTTC; CDR3: CAYSVRAVGYEQYF
J: TRBJ2-7; V: TRBV5-1; size: NA; D: TRBD2; DNA: TGCGCCAGCAGCGTAGCGGGGGGGCTCGAGCAGTACTTC; CDR3: CASSVAGGLEQYF
J: TRBJ1-2; V: TRBV7-9; size: NA; D: TRBD1; DNA: TGTGCCAGCAGCCTCGCCGGGACAGGGTTTGGCTACACCTTC; CDR3: CASSLAGTGFGYTF
J: TRBJ1-1; V: TRBV29-1; size: many; D: NA; DNA: TGCAGCGTGGATACGGGCACTGAAGCTTTCTTT; CDR3: CSVDTGTEAFF
J: TRBJ2-3; V: TRBV6-1; size: many; D: NA; DNA: TGTGCCAGCAGTGAACCAGATACGCAGTATTTT; CDR3: CASSEPDTQYF
J: TRBJ2-7; V: TRBV5-1; size: NA; D: NA; DNA: TGCGCCAGCAGCTTGGATTCCTACGAGCAGTGCTTC; CDR3: CASSLDSYEQCF
J: TRBJ2-7; V: TRBV5-1; size: many; D: TRBD1; DNA: TGCGCCAGCAGCTCGGGACAGATCGACCACTACGAGCAGTACTTC; CDR3: CASSSGQIDHYEQYF
J: TRBJ1-2; V: TRBV10-2; size: NA; D: NA; DNA: TGCGCCAGCAGTGAAGGGGCTGGCTACACCTTT; CDR3: CASSEGAGYTF
J: TRBJ2-5; V: TRBV19; size: NA; D: NA; DNA: TGTGCCAGTAGTAAGGGGTCGACGCTAATTCAAGAGACCCAGTACTTC; CDR3: CASSKGSTLIQETQYF
J: TRBJ1-3; V: TRBV10-3; size: few; D: NA; DNA: TGTGCCAGCTCCCGCGGAAGGGTGGACTCTGGAAACACCATATATTTT; CDR3: CASSRGRVDSGNTIYF
J: TRBJ1-5; V: TRBV29-1; size: NA; D: NA; DNA: TGCAGCGTCGCCGGCCAAGGTCAGCCCCAGCATTTT; CDR3: CSVAGQGQPQHF
J: TRBJ2-2; V: TRBV6-1; size: few; D: NA; DNA: TGTGCCAGCAGCAAAGGTGGGAACACCGGGGAGCTGTTTTTT; CDR3: CASSKGGNTGELFF
J: TRBJ1-4; V: TRBV7-2; size: NA; D: NA; DNA: TGTGCCAGCAGCTCACGGACGGCGAATAATGAAAAACTGTTTTTT; CDR3: CASSSRTANNEKLFF
J: TRBJ2-5; V: TRBV7-9; size: NA; D: NA; DNA: TGTGCCAGCAGCTTAGTGCCAGAAAAAGAGACCCAGTACTTC; CDR3: CASSLVPEKETQYF
J: TRBJ2-7; V: TRBV15; size: NA; D: NA; DNA: TGTGCCACCAGCAGGGAAGGCCACGAGCAGTACTTC; CDR3: CATSREGHEQYF
J: TRBJ2-5; V: TRBV29-1; size: many; D: NA; DNA: TGCAGCGTTGAAGAAGGCTGGGGGTTTGGTGAGACCCAGTACTTC; CDR3: CSVEEGWGFGETQYF
J: TRBJ2-3; V: TRBV6-1; size: NA; D: NA; DNA: TGTGCCAGCAGAGGACAGACTTGGGCTAGCACAGATACGCAGTATTTT; CDR3: CASRGQTWASTDTQYF
J: TRBJ1-5; V: TRBV20-1; size: NA; D: TRBD1; DNA: TGCAGTGCTTGCTCCCGGGACAGGGATAGCAATCAGCCCCAGCATTTT; CDR3: CSACSRDRDSNQPQHF
J: TRBJ1-2; V: TRBV19; size: many; D: TRBD1; DNA: TGTGCCAGTAGCCTTGCAACAGGGGAAAGCTATGGCTACACCTTC; CDR3: CASSLATGESYGYTF
J: TRBJ2-6; V: TRBV15; size: few; D: NA; DNA: TGTGCCACCAGCACAGATCCCCTTTTTATCGTACCTGGGGCCAACGTCCTGACTTTC; CDR3: CATSTDPLFIVPGANVLTF
J: TRBJ1-2; V: TRBV14; size: many; D: NA; DNA: TGTGCCAGCAGCCCCATCGACGGTGAATATGGCTACACCTTC; CDR3: CASSPIDGEYGYTF
J: TRBJ2-7; V: TRBV7-9; size: many; D: TRBD1; DNA: TGTGCCAGCAGGTTGAACCGGGACAGGGGCTACGAGCAGTACTTC; CDR3: CASRLNRDRGYEQYF
J: TRBJ2-7; V: TRBV10-2; size: NA; D: TRBD2; DNA: TGCGCCAGCAGTGAGCCGGGACTAGCGGGATCCTACGAGCAGTACTTC; CDR3: CASSEPGLAGSYEQYF
J: TRBJ2-5; V: TRBV20-1; size: NA; D: NA; DNA: TGCAGTGCTAAGCGTCCACAGGGCAGCCAAGAGACCCAGTACTTC; CDR3: CSAKRPQGSQETQYF
J: TRBJ2-5; V: TRBV25-1; size: many; D: NA; DNA: TGTGCCAGCAGTGTTGGGGGCTGGGGCCAAGAGACCCAGTACTTC; CDR3: CASSVGGWGQETQYF
J: TRBJ2-7; V: TRBV29-1; size: few; D: TRBD2; DNA: TGCAGCGTTCCAGTTGGGTTTAGCGGGAGCTCCTACGAGCAGTACTTC; CDR3: CSVPVGFSGSSYEQYF
J: TRBJ2-1; V: TRBV7-3; size: few; D: NA; DNA: TGTGCCAGCAGCTTGCGGGACGGAGGGTACAATGAGCAGTTCTTC; CDR3: CASSLRDGGYNEQFF
J: TRBJ1-1; V: TRBV7-8; size: once; D: NA; DNA: TGTGCCAGCAGCGGGCCCCGGGGTGAAGCTTTCTTT; CDR3: CASSGPRGEAFF
J: TRBJ2-3; V: TRBV19; size: NA; D: NA; DNA: TGTGCCAGTAGTATCCAGCGGAGGGGCACAGATACGCAGTATTTT; CDR3: CASSIQRRGTDTQYF